One and the same sample provided the 26 T cell receptor beta chains below, sequenced in a study of CD8+ T cells in alopecia areata. TCR sequencing used cDNA made by reverse transcription of extracted RNA. The method was immunoSEQ multiplex PCR; TCRdb's version includes in-frame clones alone and lacks a portion of them. This sample has 110,000 to 150,000 clones, with under 60% found just once. Here the sequenced sample was CD4+ T cells sorted from blood, taken at week 0. The receptors come from a human donor with alopecia areata.

This clone was counted only a few times. CDR3 DNA sequence: TGCGCCAGCAGCTTGTTCGGGGGTGCGAACACCGGGGAGCTGTTTTTT. Residues: CASSLFGGANTGELFF. This chain links TRBV5-1 with TRBJ2-2, with a possible D match to TRBD2 (6 bases). Trimming shortened V by 1 base and J by 0 bases, and 10 bases separated the two germline ends. Germline CDR1 reads SGHRS; CDR2 reads YFSETQ. CDR3 size: 16 residues.

V usage is TRBV7-9 and J usage is TRBJ2-1; no clear D gene. The CDR3 has 8 residues. Germline loops: CDR1 SEHNR, CDR2 FQNEAQ (reference sequence). Trimming pared 6 bases from V and 14 bases from J, leaving 5 bases between. The CDR3 loop reads CASRDEFF. The DNA of the CDR3 is TGTGCCAGCAGGGATGAGTTCTTC. The variable domain in full, completed from reference TRBV7-9 and TRBJ2-1, reads DTGVSQNPRHKITKRGQNVTFRCDPISEHNRLYWYRQTLGQGPEFLTYFQNEAQLEKSRLLSDRFSAERPKGSFSTLEIQRTEQGDSAMYLCASRDEFFGPGTRLTVL.

The chain combines TRBV11-3 with TRBJ2-5; possibly TRBD1 for D (6 bases). The V gene lost 3 bases and the J gene lost 2 bases, with 19 bases spanning the gap. This CDR3 is 17 amino acids long. Per the germline V gene, CDR1 is SGHNT and CDR2 is YENEEA. In nucleotides, the CDR3 is TGTGCCAGCAGCTTCGACTACGAGGGGGACGGACAAGAGACCCAGTACTTC. It is translated as CASSFDYEGDGQETQYF.

The chain employs TRBV5-8 and TRBJ2-5, with TRBD2 matching 11 bases. The V segment lost 4 bases and the J segment 1 base; nucleotides outside the gene matches: 6. The germline V gene has CDR1 SGHTS and CDR2 YDEGEE. The CDR3 is 16 residues long. CDR3 DNA: TGTGCCAGCAGCATTACTAGCGGGGGCCTCCAAGAGACCCAGTACTTC. It is translated as CASSITSGGLQETQYF.

The chain couples TRBV27 to TRBJ2-7; tentatively, D is TRBD2 (6 bases). The CDR3 is 15 residues long. Germline CDR1 reads MNHEY; CDR2 reads SMNVEV (reference sequence). Trimming removed 6 bases from V and 4 bases from J, with 19 bases in between. CDR3 coding DNA: TGTGCCAGCAGCCAATATGGAGGGTCCGAGTACGAGCAGTACTTC. This gives the protein CASSQYGGSEYEQYF.

The chain combines TRBV18 with TRBJ2-7; D could derive from TRBD1 or TRBD2 (6 bases each). V was shortened by 2 bases and J by 6 bases, with 14 bases between the two germline ends. Germline CDR1 is KGHSH and CDR2 is LQKENI. The length of the CDR3 is 14 residues. CDR3: CASSPMTGGSEQYF. The CDR3 region has the DNA TGTGCCAGCTCACCAATGACCGGGGGCAGCGAGCAGTACTTC.

V and J are TRBV29-1 and TRBJ2-3; tentatively, D is TRBD1 (6 bases). V was shortened by 4 bases and J by 0 bases, with 8 bases between the two germline ends. CDR1 SQVTM and CDR2 ANQGSEA come from the germline V gene. CDR3 length: 13 residues. The CDR3 bases are TGCAGCGTTGGGGGGCCAAGCACAGATACGCAGTATTTT. Its protein product is CSVGGPSTDTQYF.

The J gene is TRBJ2-5, the V gene TRBV7-2; the D is unclear. The CDR3 spans 15 residues. Germline V gene data show CDR1 as SGHTA and CDR2 as FQGNSA. V dropped 5 bases and J dropped 1 base, with 14 bases sitting between them. CDR3: CASSPRRIFQETQYF. Here the CDR3 DNA reads TGTGCCAGCAGCCCCCGACGGATCTTCCAAGAGACCCAGTACTTC.

This clone came up a few times. The rearrangement joins TRBV9 to TRBJ2-3; 9 positions match TRBD2. With 1 base clipped from V and 1 base from J, the junction kept 4 bases outside the gene matches. Germline V lookup: CDR1 SGDLS, CDR2 YYNGEE. This CDR3 contains 16 residues. In DNA, the CDR3 is TGTGCCAGCAGCGTAAGCAGCGGGGGGCGCACAGATACGCAGTATTTT. Amino acid sequence: CASSVSSGGRTDTQYF. Full variable domain (rest looked up from reference TRBV9 and TRBJ2-3): DSGVTQTPKHLITATGQRVTLRCSPRSGDLSVYWYQQSLDQGLQFLIQYYNGEERAKGNILERFSAQQFPDLHSELNLSSLELGDSALYFCASSVSSGGRTDTQYFGPGTRLTVL.

This clone turned up a few times. The chain recombines TRBV29-1 with TRBJ2-1, with TRBD1 matching 10 bases. The trim removed 6 bases at V and 9 bases at J, leaving 5 bases unmatched. In germline, CDR1 is SQVTM, CDR2 ANQGSEA. The CDR3 has 12 residues. The DNA for the CDR3 is TGCAGCGTATCGACAGGGGGCGGTGAGCAGTTCTTC. Residues: CSVSTGGGEQFF.

This clone was detected a few times. The chain has TRBV7-9 and TRBJ1-3, with 7 positions matching TRBD1. Germline values: CDR1 SEHNR, CDR2 FQNEAQ (reference sequence). This CDR3 has 16 amino acids. J gave up 0 bases and V 4 bases, and 6 bases lay outside the gene matches. The CDR3 nucleotides are TGTGCCAGCAGCTCCCACAGGGGCCGCTCTGGAAACACCATATATTTT. This gives the protein CASSSHRGRSGNTIYF. Looking up the rest from reference TRBV7-9 and TRBJ1-3 gives the full variable domain: DTGVSQNPRHKITKRGQNVTFRCDPISEHNRLYWYRQTLGQGPEFLTYFQNEAQLEKSRLLSDRFSAERPKGSFSTLEIQRTEQGDSAMYLCASSSHRGRSGNTIYFGEGSWLTVV.

The chain couples TRBV5-1 to TRBJ2-7, with 8 bases that match TRBD1. With 5 bases clipped from V and 5 bases from J, the junction kept 9 bases outside the gene matches. The germline V gene encodes CDR1 SGHRS and CDR2 YFSETQ. The CDR3 sequence is 14 residues long. The DNA for the CDR3 is TGCGCCAGCAGGGCCGGGACAGGCGGGCACGAGCAGTACTTC. It translates to CASRAGTGGHEQYF.

This sequence joins TRBV2 and TRBJ2-3; D gene uncertain. Germline assignment: CDR1 SNHLY and CDR2 FYNNEI. The CDR3 totals 14 residues. The V and J ends lost 2 bases and 2 bases respectively, with 8 bases between them. The DNA of the CDR3 is TGTGCCAGCAGTGAATTAATCTCCACAGATACGCAGTATTTT. Protein: CASSELISTDTQYF.

CDR3 sequence reads: CASSQALSKYNEQFF. The CDR3 DNA reads TGCGCCAGCAGCCAGGCCCTGTCGAAATACAATGAGCAGTTCTTC. The rearrangement joins TRBV4-3 to TRBJ2-1; D is uncertain. CDR1 is LGHNA and CDR2 is YSLEER in the germline V gene. The CDR3 is 15 residues long. Between the trimmed V and J ends, which lost 3 bases and 4 bases, there was a span of 13 bases.

This clone was observed a few times. The chain combines TRBV30 with TRBJ1-2; D is undetermined. V was shortened by 5 bases and J by 0 bases, with 10 bases between the two germline ends. Germline V CDR1 and CDR2: GTSNPN, SVGIG (reference sequence). The CDR3 runs to 13 residues. CDR3 protein: CAWAGVTNYGYTF. DNA for the CDR3: TGTGCCTGGGCCGGGGTTACTAACTATGGCTACACCTTC.

This clone was observed a handful of times. The chain couples TRBV19 to TRBJ1-2; TRBD1 matches at 7 bases. Germline V gene lookup returns CDR1 LNHDA and CDR2 SQIVND (reference sequence). The CDR3 is 15 residues long. V dropped 3 bases and J dropped 2; count of bases not matched to a gene: 6. The CDR3 bases are TGTGCCAGTAGTATCTCGACAGGGTGGAACTATGGCTACACCTTC. Protein product: CASSISTGWNYGYTF.

The CDR3 bases are TGTGCCAGCACCCTGAGTAGCGGCTTCTACGAGCAGTACTTC. Encoded protein: CASTLSSGFYEQYF. The chain couples TRBV7-8 to TRBJ2-7; tentatively, D is TRBD2 (6 bases). V shed 7 bases and J shed 3 bases, with 16 bases lying between them. CDR3 size: 14 residues. Germline CDR1 SGHVS, CDR2 FQNEAQ. The complete variable domain, with remaining parts taken from reference TRBV7-8 and TRBJ2-7, reads GAGVSQSPRYKVAKRGQDVALRCDPISGHVSLFWYQQALGQGPEFLTYFQNEAQLDKSGLPSDRFFAERPEGSVSTLKIQRTQQEDSAVYLCASTLSSGFYEQYFGPGTRLTVT.

V is TRBV2 and J is TRBJ2-3; D is undetermined. CDR1 and CDR2 from the germline V gene are SNHLY and FYNNEI. The V end was cut by 1 base, the J end by 4 bases, with 9 bases between. The CDR3 covers 14 residues. The CDR3: CASSEGTPPDTQYF. DNA for the CDR3: TGTGCCAGCAGTGAAGGGACGCCCCCAGATACGCAGTATTTT.

The V and J genes are TRBV7-9 and TRBJ1-2; D remains unclear. The CDR3 extends over 15 amino acids. The V gene's germline CDR1 is SEHNR and CDR2 FQNEAQ (reference sequence). With 1 base removed from V and 4 bases from J, the gap between germline ends came to 13 bases. The CDR3 reads CASSLGSVRSYGYTF. For the CDR3, the DNA is TGTGCCAGCAGCTTAGGGTCTGTGCGTAGCTATGGCTACACCTTC. The whole variable domain, filled in from reference TRBV7-9 and TRBJ1-2, reads DTGVSQNPRHKITKRGQNVTFRCDPISEHNRLYWYRQTLGQGPEFLTYFQNEAQLEKSRLLSDRFSAERPKGSFSTLEIQRTEQGDSAMYLCASSLGSVRSYGYTFGSGTRLTVV.

The rearrangement links TRBV5-1 to TRBJ2-5; 8 bases are a match to TRBD1. The germline CDR1 and CDR2 sequences are SGHRS and YFSETQ. After removal of 4 bases from V and 5 bases from J, the junction contained 10 bases not matched to a gene. This CDR3 contains 15 residues. The CDR3 nucleotides are TGCGCCAGCAGCCCAGGGGGCTTAGATGAGGAGACCCAGTACTTC. Translation: CASSPGGLDEETQYF.

V is TRBV7-3 and J is TRBJ2-3; maybe TRBD2 (7 bases). The CDR3 is 14 amino acids. The V end was cut by 5 bases, the J end by 6 bases, with 15 bases between. The germline CDR1 and CDR2 sequences are SGHTA and FQGTGA. CDR3 region: CASSLSGGPDTQYF. The CDR3 DNA is TGTGCCAGCAGCCTCTCGGGGGGCCCCGATACGCAGTATTTT.

This clone occurred once. This chain uses TRBV27 with TRBJ1-6; 7 bases fit TRBD1. This CDR3 has 14 amino acids. Germline-derived CDR1 and CDR2 are MNHEY and SMNVEV (reference sequence). Losses at the gene ends were 7 bases for V and 5 bases for J; bases not matched to a gene: 5. CDR3 region: CASTRDRDNSPLHF. DNA for the CDR3: TGTGCCAGCACGCGGGACAGAGATAATTCACCCCTCCACTTT.

The chain employs TRBV25-1 and TRBJ1-3; D gene uncertain. V was trimmed by 6 bases and J by 2 bases, leaving 11 bases between them. The CDR3 runs 14 residues. CDR1 is MGHDK, CDR2 SYGVNS, per germline. The CDR3 region is CASREAGAGNTIYF. The CDR3 DNA reads TGTGCCAGCAGAGAAGCCGGGGCTGGAAACACCATATATTTT.

This clone was counted once. The V call is TRBV30, the J call TRBJ1-2; perhaps TRBD1 as D (5 bases). Germline loops: CDR1 GTSNPN, CDR2 SVGIG (reference sequence). CDR3 size: 14 residues. The ends were cut back, 3 bases at V and 7 bases at J, with 18 bases in the middle. CDR3 region: CAWSEGQGVSGYTF. The CDR3 DNA reads TGTGCCTGGAGCGAGGGGCAGGGAGTGAGTGGCTACACCTTC.

J is TRBJ2-1 and V is TRBV18, with D possibly being TRBD2 (6 bases). The V end was cut by 5 bases, the J end by 7 bases, with 15 bases between. The germline V gene has CDR1 KGHSH and CDR2 LQKENI. The CDR3 totals 14 residues. Written as DNA, the CDR3 is TGTGCCAGCTCAACAACCACCCTAGCGAATGAGCAGTTCTTC. Encoded protein: CASSTTTLANEQFF.

This clone has a handful of counts. The V gene is TRBV11-2, the J gene TRBJ1-4; perhaps TRBD1 as D (6 bases). Germline assignment: CDR1 SGHAT and CDR2 FQNNGV. Trimming stripped 5 bases from V and 8 bases from J, with 12 bases between. The CDR3 sequence is 13 residues long. CDR3 sequence reads: CASSPRTVEKLFF. In DNA, the CDR3 is TGTGCCAGCAGCCCCCGGACAGTCGAAAAACTGTTTTTT.